The rows below give T cell receptor beta chains drawn from one sample of a study of blood T cell repertoires in COVID-19. Assay: immunoSEQ multiplex PCR; the TCRdb copy retains only in-frame clones and omits some. The sample shows some 95,000 clones, approximately 90% of them seen only once. The source material was peripheral blood. These receptors were obtained from a human donor with active COVID-19. The donor label of this sample is uncertain. Each CDR3 is given with its conserved first and last residue. The order of the fields is V gene, D gene, J gene, clone size, CDR3 protein. D genes are given only for firm matches. Expanded clones are given a class, and other clones once, few, many or no size at all.

V: TRBV2; D: TRBD1; J: TRBJ1-1; size: NA; CDR3: CASSDSRDRVDTEAFF
V: TRBV12-5; D: NA; J: TRBJ1-1; size: NA; CDR3: CASGTRDNLNTEAFF
V: TRBV28; D: NA; J: TRBJ1-1; size: NA; CDR3: CASSLPREWNTEAFF
V: TRBV4-1; D: NA; J: TRBJ2-2; size: NA; CDR3: CASSPPGYTGELFF
V: TRBV5-5; D: NA; J: TRBJ1-4; size: NA; CDR3: CASSLGLPEKLFF
V: TRBV29-1; D: TRBD1; J: TRBJ1-1; size: NA; CDR3: CSVAQGAFEAFF
V: TRBV6-1; D: NA; J: TRBJ2-7; size: NA; CDR3: CASSDRVNEQYF
V: TRBV27; D: NA; J: TRBJ2-3; size: NA; CDR3: CASSEQRDTQYF
V: TRBV3-1/TRBV3-2; D: NA; J: TRBJ2-1; size: NA; CDR3: CASSTGSYNEQFF
V: TRBV5-8; D: NA; J: TRBJ2-1; size: NA; CDR3: CASSLWQGIVDEQFF
V: TRBV2; D: TRBD2; J: TRBJ2-7; size: NA; CDR3: CASSEQSWGGEQYF
V: TRBV12-3/TRBV12-4; D: NA; J: TRBJ2-7; size: NA; CDR3: CASSFYSYEQYF
V: TRBV7-3; D: TRBD1; J: TRBJ2-1; size: NA; CDR3: CASSLTGDSYYNEQFF
V: TRBV5-1; D: NA; J: TRBJ2-5; size: NA; CDR3: CASSSTGTSKTQYF
V: TRBV18; D: NA; J: TRBJ2-1; size: once; CDR3: CASSPLSDYTSYNEQFF
V: TRBV13; D: NA; J: TRBJ1-4; size: once; CDR3: CASSSGARVEKLFF
V: TRBV3-1/TRBV3-2; D: NA; J: TRBJ1-2; size: NA; CDR3: CASSQEGVRSYTF
V: TRBV6-5; D: TRBD1; J: TRBJ1-1; size: NA; CDR3: CASSSTGGRVEAFF
V: TRBV7-9; D: NA; J: TRBJ1-1; size: once; CDR3: CASSQRQSMNTEAFF
V: TRBV7-3; D: TRBD2; J: TRBJ2-3; size: NA; CDR3: CASSLTSVADTQYF
V: TRBV14; D: NA; J: TRBJ2-1; size: NA; CDR3: CASSQLRGYNEQFF
V: TRBV6-5; D: TRBD2; J: TRBJ2-1; size: once; CDR3: CASSSTSGAPNEQFF
V: TRBV2; D: TRBD2; J: TRBJ2-1; size: NA; CDR3: CASWLAGVNEQFF
V: TRBV20-1; D: NA; J: TRBJ1-1; size: NA; CDR3: CSASGGSNTEAFF
V: TRBV7-9; D: TRBD1; J: TRBJ1-4; size: NA; CDR3: CASSLETGTYEKLFF
V: TRBV3-1/TRBV3-2; D: TRBD2; J: TRBJ2-7; size: NA; CDR3: CASSPSPAGVRAHEQYF
V: TRBV12-3/TRBV12-4; D: NA; J: TRBJ2-7; size: NA; CDR3: CASGRGRAYEQYF
V: TRBV5-1; D: NA; J: TRBJ1-4; size: NA; CDR3: CASSPGHPATNEKLFF
V: TRBV6-6; D: NA; J: TRBJ2-3; size: NA; CDR3: CASQTSTDTQYF
V: TRBV18; D: TRBD2; J: TRBJ2-3; size: once; CDR3: CASSPGTSGSDTQYF
V: TRBV19; D: NA; J: TRBJ1-1; size: NA; CDR3: CASSMGRGTEAFF
V: TRBV24-1; D: NA; J: TRBJ1-2; size: NA; CDR3: CATSDSGYGYTF
V: TRBV2; D: TRBD1; J: TRBJ1-5; size: NA; CDR3: CASSEGRGSGQPQHF
V: TRBV27; D: NA; J: TRBJ1-1; size: NA; CDR3: CASSLNRMNTEAFF
V: TRBV7-9; D: TRBD1; J: TRBJ2-3; size: NA; CDR3: CASSPRDRGLFSTDTQYF
V: TRBV19; D: TRBD1; J: TRBJ1-1; size: once; CDR3: CASNIGTGVRTEAFF
V: TRBV3-1/TRBV3-2; D: NA; J: TRBJ2-2; size: NA; CDR3: CASSQARQAGTGELFF
V: TRBV28; D: TRBD2; J: TRBJ2-1; size: NA; CDR3: CASSSLLAGATNEQFF
V: TRBV6-2/TRBV6-3; D: TRBD1; J: TRBJ1-2; size: NA; CDR3: CASSYSGTGVANYGYTF
V: TRBV5-5; D: NA; J: TRBJ2-7; size: NA; CDR3: CASSLRRGGRDEQYF
V: TRBV5-4; D: TRBD1; J: TRBJ2-5; size: NA; CDR3: CASRQDREETQYF
V: TRBV7-3; D: NA; J: TRBJ2-5; size: NA; CDR3: CASSSGKTQYF
V: TRBV6-6; D: NA; J: TRBJ2-5; size: NA; CDR3: CASSRQETQYF
V: TRBV5-5; D: TRBD1; J: TRBJ1-1; size: NA; CDR3: CASSAGTAITNTEAFF
V: TRBV19; D: NA; J: TRBJ2-1; size: NA; CDR3: CASRLRLGANEQFF
V: TRBV6-5; D: NA; J: TRBJ2-1; size: NA; CDR3: CASSYLGPENEQFF
V: TRBV29-1; D: NA; J: TRBJ1-4; size: NA; CDR3: CSAQLKGFEKLFF
V: TRBV6-2/TRBV6-3; D: NA; J: TRBJ1-1; size: NA; CDR3: CASSRDESAEAFF
V: TRBV19; D: NA; J: TRBJ1-4; size: NA; CDR3: CASSIDPGHPNEKLFF